What follows describes a single TCR beta chain. The target of this receptor is not known. It has no much larger one-base neighbor in the sample; base qualities were not kept. This specimen comes from a study of technical replicates of blood from a handful of donors (dated by TCRdb to about 2017). Library generation was performed with the immunoSEQ multiplex PCR assay. TCRdb's version of the immuneACCESS table is confined to in-frame rearrangements and falls short of the full clone set. An unresolved V gene accounts for under half of the shortfall where checked; the remainder is of unknown origin. Recorded for this sample are under 90,000 clones; almost 98% of them occurred a single time. Together, the top ten hold around 0.22% of the sample. The CDR3 holds 14 amino acids from the cysteine to the phenylalanine. Only the CDR3 part of the read is kept: 42 bases, read in frame from the first base. V loses 6 bases, J loses 6 bases, and the germline ends lie 17 bases apart. CDR1 and CDR2 were assigned from the germline V gene as MDHEN and SYDVKM.

The V gene is TRBV28 and the J gene is TRBJ1-2; TRBD1 is a possible D gene, resting on 6 matching bases. Sequencing used T cells isolated from PBMCs. This receptor was identified in a human donor in good health. The CDR3 in this case is CASRKSGTRNGYTF. The bases are TGTGCCAGCAGAAAATCCGGGACACGGAATGGCTACACCTTC.